Detailed here is one TCR beta chain. The antigen is not known. This entry belongs to a study of OX40 agonist ivuxolimab in advanced cancers. Sequenced by immunoSEQ multiplex PCR; TCRdb stores in-frame clones only, minus some. Among about 88,000 clones listed, approximately 89% were seen once. Study-wide findings and caveats: Which antigen the expanded peripheral T cells recognized is unknown.

The origin of this receptor is an adult with an advanced solid tumor such as melanoma, head and neck, liver or kidney cancer. The input for sequencing was CD4+ or CD8+ T cells sorted from blood, taken in a trial of the OX40 agonist ivuxolimab.

The CDR3 DNA sequence: TGTGCCAGTAGTATCTCGGGATCACACGGCGGGGAGCTGTTTTTT. It translates to CASSISGSHGGELFF. The J gene is TRBJ2-2, the V gene TRBV19, with a weak D call TRBD2 (5 bases). Trimming shortened V by 3 bases and J by 7 bases, and 15 bases separated the two germline ends. Looked up from germline, CDR1 is LNHDA and CDR2 is SQIVND (reference sequence). The CDR3 totals 15 residues.